This T cell receptor (beta chain) was retrieved from a study of blood T cells in healthy people across ages. The study, taken as a whole, reports: Unsorted PBMCs prevented conclusive naive versus antigen-experienced comparison.

Using a J-beta primer mix together with a sample-barcoded 5' primer, a second PCR was run for roughly 6 to 12 cycles. TCRdb processed the 5' RACE reads anew with MiXCR; each CDR3 protein has one entry. The sample consists of approximately 670,000 distinct CDR3 sequences, 40% to 45% of them appearing once. This clonotype appeared a few times. The antigen is unknown. The sample comprised blood. The clonotype was recovered from a man at least 80 years old in good health.

CDR3: CSVRRGPGYTF. The CDR3 bases are TGCAGCGTCCGCAGGGGGCCTGGCTACACCTTC. This rearrangement joins TRBV29-1 to TRBJ1-2, with 8 bases fitting TRBD1. CDR1 and CDR2 (germline): SQVTM, ANQGSEA. The CDR3 contains 11 residues. With V trimmed by 6 bases and J by 7 bases, 4 bases remained unmatched.